The entry below describes one T cell receptor beta chain. The sample originates from a study of CD8 T cells in Susac syndrome. The germline CDR1 and CDR2 sequences are SGDLS and YYNGEE. The CDR3 has 15 amino acids. V lost 0 bases and J 0 bases, leaving 10 bases between the germline ends. The RNA input was roughly 0.45 to 1 ug, and it was reverse transcribed with random hexamers. Amplification of TCR beta CDR3 across 54 Vbeta and 13 Jbeta was performed with immunoSEQ multiplex PCR. From the immunoSEQ multiplex PCR reads, TCRdb called clonotypes with MiXCR, one entry per CDR3 protein. The sample contains fewer than 150,000 distinct CDR3 sequences, around nine tenths of which appear only once. Each multiple sclerosis control was a treatment-naive patient with relapsing-remitting disease that was either stable or active. FACS enriched CD8+ TEMRA cells, while bulk CD8+ and CD4+ were negatively isolated.

This receptor was identified in a human donor with multiple sclerosis. This chain links TRBV9 with TRBJ2-7; the D is unclear. Sequenced sample: CD8+ T cells from PBMCs. Here the CDR3 DNA reads TGTGCCAGCAGCGTAGCGGGTCTCAGCTCCTACGAGCAGTACTTC. Translated: CASSVAGLSSYEQYF.